The rows below give T cell receptor beta chains drawn from one sample of a study of CD8 T cells in ankylosing spondylitis. MiXCR, run by TCRdb on the 5' RACE reads, gives a single entry per CDR3 protein. The sample yields 200,000 to 300,000 distinct CDR3 sequences, approximately 7.6% seen once. The sequencing input was blood, either unsorted or a sorted T cell fraction (not recorded which). These receptors were obtained from a female donor with ankylosing spondylitis or in good health (not recorded which). Each CDR3 is given with its conserved first and last residue. The D gene is left open where the match is weak. Only some rows state a clone size, as once, few, many or a class for expanded clones.

j_gene	v_gene	d_gene	abundance	CDR3aa	CDR3nt
TRBJ1-1	TRBV29-1	TRBD1	few	CSGSMTGRTEAFF	TGCAGCGGGAGTATGACAGGGCGGACTGAAGCTTTCTTT
TRBJ2-3	TRBV29-1	TRBD2	few	CSVGLAGDTQYF	TGCAGCGTTGGGTTAGCGGGAGATACGCAGTATTTT
TRBJ1-1	TRBV20-1	TRBD1	many	CSAGDRDTEAFF	TGCAGTGCTGGGGACAGGGATACTGAAGCTTTCTTT
TRBJ1-1	TRBV9	-	-	CASSVGSFNTEAFF	TGTGCCAGCAGCGTAGGGAGCTTTAACACTGAAGCTTTCTTT
TRBJ2-7	TRBV6-2/TRBV6-3	TRBD2	many	CASSPRRVGGTSGRAYEQYF	TGTGCCAGCAGTCCCCGAAGGGTGGGGGGTACTAGCGGGAGGGCCTACGAGCAGTACTTC
TRBJ2-3	TRBV20-1	TRBD2	many	CSARSGTSGTDTQYF	TGCAGTGCTAGATCCGGGACTAGTGGCACAGATACGCAGTATTTT
TRBJ2-7	TRBV27	TRBD1	many	CASGTAYEQYF	TGTGCCAGCGGGACAGCGTACGAGCAGTACTTC
TRBJ2-1	TRBV7-3	TRBD2	many	CASSLTRLAGNEQFF	TGTGCCAGCAGCTTAACCCGACTAGCGGGGAATGAGCAGTTCTTC
TRBJ2-2	TRBV24-1	TRBD2	many	CATKASGLTGELFF	TGTGCCACGAAAGCTAGCGGCCTCACCGGGGAGCTGTTTTTT
TRBJ2-3	TRBV7-9	-	-	CASSLGPAGTDTQYF	TGTGCCAGCAGCTTAGGTCCTGCGGGCACAGATACGCAGTATTTT